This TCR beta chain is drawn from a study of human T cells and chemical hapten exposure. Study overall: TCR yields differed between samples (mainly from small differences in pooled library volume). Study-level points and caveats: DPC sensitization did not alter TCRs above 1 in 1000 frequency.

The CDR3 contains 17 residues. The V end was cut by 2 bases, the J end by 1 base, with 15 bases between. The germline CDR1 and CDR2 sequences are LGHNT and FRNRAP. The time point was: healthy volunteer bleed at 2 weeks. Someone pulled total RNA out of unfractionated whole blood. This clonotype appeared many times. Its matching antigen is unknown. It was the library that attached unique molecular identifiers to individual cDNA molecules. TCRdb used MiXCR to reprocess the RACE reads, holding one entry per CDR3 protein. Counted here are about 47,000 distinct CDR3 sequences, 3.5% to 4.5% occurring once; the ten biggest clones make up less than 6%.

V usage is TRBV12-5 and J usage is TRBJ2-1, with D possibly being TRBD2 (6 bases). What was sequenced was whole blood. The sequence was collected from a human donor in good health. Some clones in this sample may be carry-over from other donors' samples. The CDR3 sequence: CASGLKQGGGSYNEQFF. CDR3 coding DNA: TGTGCTAGTGGTTTGAAACAAGGTGGGGGGTCCTACAATGAGCAGTTCTTC.